Below are 7 T cell receptor beta chains sequenced from a single sample in a study of control samples from healthy donors and cancer patients. Libraries were prepared by immunoSEQ multiplex PCR; TCRdb keeps only in-frame clonotypes and omits some of them. This sample carries about 90,000 clones, over 75% of them seen once, and the ten largest clones take over 3%. Sequenced material: blood. The source of these receptors is a woman in her late teens or twenties in good health.

The chain is built from TRBV2 and TRBJ2-7; D perhaps matches TRBD2 (5 bases). V was cut by 1 base and J by 0 bases, with 10 bases left in between. The germline gives CDR1 SNHLY, CDR2 FYNNEI. The CDR3 spans 15 residues. CDR3 nucleotide sequence: TGTGCCAGCAGTGAAGAAACGGGGAGCTCCTACGAGCAGTACTTC. It translates to CASSEETGSSYEQYF.

The genes are TRBV5-4 and TRBJ2-1; D not resolved. CDR3 length: 11 amino acids. Germline V gene sequence: CDR1 SGHNT, CDR2 YYREEE (reference sequence). The V end was cut by 6 bases, the J end by 1 base, with 2 bases between. CDR3 sequence: CASTSYNEQFF. The CDR3 nucleotides read TGTGCCAGCACGTCCTACAATGAGCAGTTCTTC. The variable domain in full, completed from reference TRBV5-4 and TRBJ2-1, reads ETGVTQSPTHLIKTRGQQVTLRCSSQSGHNTVSWYQQALGQGPQFIFQYYREEENGRGNFPPRFSGLQFPNYSSELNVNALELDDSALYLCASTSYNEQFFGPGTRLTVL.

This clone came up a few times. The V and J genes are TRBV9 and TRBJ2-3, with 12 nucleotides matching TRBD2. The germline gives CDR1 SGDLS, CDR2 YYNGEE. V shed 5 bases and J 4 bases; nucleotides not matched to a gene: 14. CDR3 length: 18 residues. This CDR3 reads CASSKWASGGASPDTQYF. Written as DNA, the CDR3 is TGTGCCAGCAGTAAATGGGCTAGCGGGGGGGCGAGTCCAGATACGCAGTATTTT.

V is TRBV5-4 and J is TRBJ2-3, with D possibly TRBD2 on 6 matching bases. From germline, CDR1 is SGHNT and CDR2 YYREEE (reference sequence). V dropped 2 bases and J dropped 3 bases, with 13 bases sitting between them. The CDR3 extends over 15 amino acids. The CDR3 bases are TGTGCCAGCAGCTTACCTAGCGAAGAAACAGATACGCAGTATTTT. It translates to CASSLPSEETDTQYF. The complete variable domain, with remaining parts taken from reference TRBV5-4 and TRBJ2-3, reads ETGVTQSPTHLIKTRGQQVTLRCSSQSGHNTVSWYQQALGQGPQFIFQYYREEENGRGNFPPRFSGLQFPNYSSELNVNALELDDSALYLCASSLPSEETDTQYFGPGTRLTVL.

J is TRBJ2-1 and V is TRBV5-4; D call uncertain. The CDR3 extends over 14 amino acids. The germline V gene encodes CDR1 SGHNT and CDR2 YYREEE (reference sequence). The germline V and J ends were trimmed by 0 bases and 4 bases, with 8 bases remaining between them. CDR3 sequence: CASSLGVQYNEQFF. The CDR3 DNA sequence: TGTGCCAGCAGCTTGGGGGTGCAGTACAATGAGCAGTTCTTC.

The chain links TRBV12-3 or TRBV12-4 to TRBJ1-2; D gene ambiguous. Deletions cut 8 bases from V and 6 bases from J, with 16 bases between. The CDR3 consists of 13 residues. As DNA, the CDR3 is TGTGCCAGCGGGATATTGGCGTGGAATGGCTACACCTTC. It specifies CASGILAWNGYTF.

This rearrangement joins TRBV7-2 to TRBJ1-4; 7 positions match TRBD1. This CDR3 comprises 15 residues. V was clipped by 2 bases and J by 2 bases; unmatched bases: 2. Per germline, CDR1 SGHTA and CDR2 FQGNSA. The CDR3 loop reads CASSLTGVTNEKLFF. The CDR3 DNA sequence: TGTGCCAGCAGCTTAACAGGGGTCACTAATGAAAAACTGTTTTTT.